The 21 T cell receptor beta chains in this list originate from one sample, sequenced in a study of technical replicates of blood from a few donors. The protocol was immunoSEQ multiplex PCR, while the TCRdb copy is restricted to in-frame clones and leaves out a portion. The sample includes about 44,000 clones, around 96% of them seen just once. The sequenced material came from T cells isolated from PBMCs. These receptors were obtained from a human donor in good health.

This chain connects TRBV27 to TRBJ1-2, with D perhaps TRBD1 (6 bases). Trimming pared 5 bases from V and 8 bases from J, leaving 18 bases between. The CDR3 totals 14 residues. CDR1 and CDR2 (germline): MNHEY, SMNVEV (reference sequence). This CDR3 reads CASSQNRDLVGYTF. CDR3 sequence (DNA): TGTGCCAGCAGTCAAAACAGGGATCTTGTCGGCTACACCTTC.

This chain links TRBV2 with TRBJ2-2; TRBD2 agrees at 15 bases. The CDR3 covers 13 residues. V gave up 10 bases and J gave up 9 bases; unmatched junction bases: 3. Germline CDR1 and CDR2: SNHLY and FYNNEI. The CDR3 DNA sequence: TGTGCCACCGGGACTAGCGGGAGGAGGGAGCTGTTTTTT. It codes for CATGTSGRRELFF.

The V call is TRBV27, the J call TRBJ2-5; D ambiguous. Germline V gene data show CDR1 as MNHEY and CDR2 as SMNVEV (reference sequence). Between the trimmed V and J ends, which lost 2 bases and 5 bases, there was a span of 9 bases. The CDR3 has 13 amino acids. CDR3 in DNA: TGTGCCAGCAGTTTAATGGGCTCTGAGACCCAGTACTTC. It yields the protein CASSLMGSETQYF.

This rearrangement joins TRBV9 to TRBJ2-1, with TRBD2 identical over 9 bases. Germline V gene lookup returns CDR1 SGDLS and CDR2 YYNGEE. The V and J ends lost 0 bases and 2 bases, in that order; junction bases with no gene match: 3. This CDR3 is built from 16 residues. CDR3 in DNA: TGTGCCAGCAGCGTAGTTAGCGGGGGACCCTACAATGAGCAGTTCTTC. Its protein product is CASSVVSGGPYNEQFF.

V is TRBV28 and J is TRBJ2-7; D is undetermined. There are 11 residues in the CDR3. V was cut by 7 bases and J by 6 bases, with 10 bases left in between. CDR1 MDHEN and CDR2 SYDVKM come from the germline V gene. CDR3 sequence reads: CASIRLGEQYF. In DNA form, the CDR3 reads TGTGCCAGCATTCGACTCGGCGAGCAGTACTTC.

The chain combines TRBV6-5 with TRBJ2-3; 7 nucleotides line up with TRBD2. J gave up 2 bases and V 9 bases, and 5 bases lay outside the gene matches. The CDR3 has 13 residues. Germline CDR1 and CDR2: MNHEY and SVGAGI. The CDR3 is CASGTIYTDTQYF. The CDR3 DNA sequence: TGTGCCAGTGGGACTATATACACAGATACGCAGTATTTT.

V usage is TRBV30 and J usage is TRBJ1-4; 8 nucleotides line up with TRBD1. This CDR3 contains 13 residues. Germline trimming cut 8 bases from V and 3 bases from J; bases unmatched to any gene: 5. Per germline, CDR1 GTSNPN and CDR2 SVGIG (reference sequence). CDR3 bases: TGTGCCGCGGACAGGGATGCTAATGAAAAACTGTTTTTT. Translating gives CAADRDANEKLFF.

This sequence joins TRBV10-1 and TRBJ1-2, with 7 positions matching TRBD1. The germline gives CDR1 WNHNN, CDR2 SYGVQD (reference sequence). This CDR3 is 17 amino acids long. V gave up 11 bases and J gave up 7 bases; unmatched junction bases: 25. In DNA form, the CDR3 reads TGCGCCGGCAAAGGGTCTCGGGGACAGAGCGAGTCGTGTGGCTACACCTTC. It is translated as CAGKGSRGQSESCGYTF.

The CDR3 loop is CSAPATRAAFF. CDR3 nucleotides: TGCAGTGCCCCGGCGACGAGGGCAGCTTTCTTT. V usage is TRBV20-1 and J usage is TRBJ1-1; no reliable D call. From germline, CDR1 is DFQATT and CDR2 SNEGSKA (reference sequence). There are 11 residues in the CDR3. V was pared by 6 bases and J by 10 bases, with 15 bases between.

This clone was detected once. CDR3 DNA: TGTGCCAGCAGTGATGACAGGGCAGAGACCCAGTACTTC. It encodes CASSDDRAETQYF. V gene TRBV2 combines with J gene TRBJ2-5, with 7 bases lining up with TRBD1. This CDR3 is 13 amino acids long. V was clipped by 3 bases and J by 4 bases; unmatched bases: 2. The germline V gene encodes CDR1 SNHLY and CDR2 FYNNEI.

This chain uses TRBV30 with TRBJ1-3, with a weak D call TRBD1 (5 bases). The CDR3 totals 13 residues. CDR1 and CDR2 (germline): GTSNPN, SVGIG (reference sequence). V was shortened by 5 bases and J by 0 bases, with 8 bases between the two germline ends. The CDR3 is CAWGQLSGNTIYF. The CDR3 DNA is TGTGCCTGGGGACAACTCTCTGGAAACACCATATATTTT. Full variable domain (rest looked up from reference TRBV30 and TRBJ1-3): SQTIHQWPATLVQPVGSPLSLECTVEGTSNPNLYWYRQAAGRGLQLLFYSVGIGQISSEVPQNLSASRPQDRQFILSSKKLLLSDSGFYLCAWGQLSGNTIYFGEGSWLTVV.

The chain employs TRBV7-3 and TRBJ1-2, with 11 bases fitting TRBD1. J gave up 8 bases and V 2 bases, and 4 bases lay outside the gene matches. CDR3 length equals 14 residues. CDR1 and CDR2 (germline): SGHTA, FQGTGA. The CDR3 DNA is TGTGCCAGCAGCTTAGGACAGGGGGCGCGCGGCTACACCTTC. Amino acids: CASSLGQGARGYTF.

The chain uses TRBV2 and TRBJ2-7; TRBD1 aligns across 9 bases. V lost 4 bases and J lost 4; bases outside the gene matches: 2. Germline loops: CDR1 SNHLY, CDR2 FYNNEI. There are 13 residues in the CDR3. As DNA, the CDR3 is TGTGCCAGCAGTGTAGACAGGGGGTACGAGCAGTACTTC. Its protein product is CASSVDRGYEQYF.

The genes are TRBV28 and TRBJ2-6; a possible D gene is TRBD2 (5 bases). V lost 6 bases and J lost 0, with 9 bases in between. This CDR3 is built from 15 residues. CDR1 is MDHEN and CDR2 is SYDVKM in the germline V gene. CDR3 nucleotide sequence: TGTGCCAGCAGAAGCGGCGTCTCTGGGGCCAACGTCCTGACTTTC. Amino acid sequence: CASRSGVSGANVLTF. Based on the CDR3 plus reference TRBV28 and TRBJ2-6, the full variable domain is DVKVTQSSRYLVKRTGEKVFLECVQDMDHENMFWYRQDPGLGLRLIYFSYDVKMKEKGDIPEGYSVSREKKERFSLILESASTNQTSMYLCASRSGVSGANVLTFGAGSRLTVL.

The V and J genes are TRBV29-1 and TRBJ2-7, with 14 bases fitting TRBD2. The germline V gene has CDR1 SQVTM and CDR2 ANQGSEA. CDR3 length: 14 amino acids. The V gene end was trimmed by 4 bases and the J gene end by 6 bases; junction bases not matched to a gene: 5. CDR3 in DNA: TGCAGCGTTGGGACTAGCGGGAGGATGGGCGAGCAGTACTTC. Residues: CSVGTSGRMGEQYF.

This clone showed up just once. The J gene is TRBJ2-2, the V gene TRBV30; perhaps TRBD1 as D (7 bases). Trimming left V 0 bases short and J 6 bases short, with 11 bases between. This CDR3 comprises 14 residues. Germline loops: CDR1 GTSNPN, CDR2 SVGIG (reference sequence). The CDR3 sequence is CAWSVDREAGELFF. CDR3 DNA sequence: TGTGCCTGGAGTGTAGACAGGGAGGCCGGGGAGCTGTTTTTT.

The rearrangement uses TRBV4-1 and TRBJ2-7, with D maybe TRBD2 (6 bases). The germline V gene has CDR1 MGHRA and CDR2 YSYEKL. CDR3 length: 15 residues. The V end lost 0 bases, the J end lost 6 bases, and 15 bases lay between the germline ends. In DNA, the CDR3 is TGCGCCAGCAGCCAAGATCGTACGGGAGAAGGCGAGCAGTACTTC. It yields the protein CASSQDRTGEGEQYF.

Only one count was recorded for this clone. V usage is TRBV15 and J usage is TRBJ1-3; 7 nucleotides match TRBD1. Trimming cost V 1 base and J 2 bases; bases outside gene matches: 2. The CDR3 is 15 residues long. Germline-derived CDR1 and CDR2 are LNHNV and YYDKDF (reference sequence). CDR3 sequence (DNA): TGTGCCACCAGCAGAGCTAGGGGGCCTGGAAACACCATATATTTT. It encodes CATSRARGPGNTIYF. The full variable domain, its missing parts supplied by reference TRBV15 and TRBJ1-3, is DAMVIQNPRYQVTQFGKPVTLSCSQTLNHNVMYWYQQKSSQAPKLLFHYYDKDFNNEADTPDNFQSRRPNTSFCFLDIRSPGLGDTAMYLCATSRARGPGNTIYFGEGSWLTVV.

CDR3 protein: CASSGTALNTEAFF. CDR3 nucleotides: TGTGCCAGCAGCGGGACAGCCCTGAACACTGAAGCTTTCTTT. The chain joins TRBV9 to TRBJ1-1; weak D call: TRBD1 (6 bases). The V end was cut by 3 bases, the J end by 0 bases, with 9 bases between. The CDR3 runs to 14 residues. The germline gives CDR1 SGDLS, CDR2 YYNGEE.

The chain combines TRBV12-5 with TRBJ2-7, with D uncertain. The V gene lost 4 bases and the J gene lost 4 bases, with 8 bases spanning the gap. The CDR3 covers 12 residues. Germline CDR1 LGHNT, CDR2 FRNRAP. CDR3 bases: TGTGCTAGTGGTTCCTCCTTTTACGAGCAGTACTTC. It is translated as CASGSSFYEQYF.

The rearrangement uses TRBV11-2 and TRBJ1-1; weak D call: TRBD1 (5 bases). Germline V gene sequence: CDR1 SGHAT, CDR2 FQNNGV. This CDR3 has 13 amino acids. V was pared by 2 bases and J by 6 bases, with 10 bases between. The CDR3 sequence is CASSLFRDPEAFF. Here the CDR3 DNA reads TGTGCCAGCAGCTTATTCAGGGATCCTGAAGCTTTCTTT.